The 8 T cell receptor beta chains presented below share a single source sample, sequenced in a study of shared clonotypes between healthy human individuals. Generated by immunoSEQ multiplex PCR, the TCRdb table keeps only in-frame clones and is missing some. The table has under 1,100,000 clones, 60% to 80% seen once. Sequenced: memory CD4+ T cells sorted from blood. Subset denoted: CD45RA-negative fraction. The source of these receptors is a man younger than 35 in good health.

CDR3 residues: CAISESGRGRGPEAFF. The CDR3 DNA follows: TGTGCCATCAGTGAGTCAGGTAGGGGAAGGGGGCCCGAAGCTTTCTTT. The chain uses TRBV10-3 and TRBJ1-1, with 7 bases aligning to TRBD1. CDR1 is ENHRY and CDR2 is SYGVKD in the germline V gene. J was trimmed by 8 bases and V by 0 bases; bases with no gene match: 12. This CDR3 is 16 amino acids long.

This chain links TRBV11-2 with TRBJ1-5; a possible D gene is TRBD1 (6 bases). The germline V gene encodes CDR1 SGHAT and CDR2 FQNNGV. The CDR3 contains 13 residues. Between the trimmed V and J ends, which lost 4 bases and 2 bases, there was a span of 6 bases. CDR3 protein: CASSYRGNQPQHF. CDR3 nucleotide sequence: TGTGCCAGCAGCTACAGGGGCAATCAGCCCCAGCATTTT.

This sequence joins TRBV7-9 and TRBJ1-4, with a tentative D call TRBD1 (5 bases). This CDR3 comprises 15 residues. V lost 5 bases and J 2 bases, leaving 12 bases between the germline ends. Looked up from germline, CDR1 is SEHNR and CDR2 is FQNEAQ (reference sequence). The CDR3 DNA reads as TGTGCCAGCAGCCCCGATGGGGGGACTAATGAAAAACTGTTTTTT. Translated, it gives CASSPDGGTNEKLFF.

CDR3 bases: TGTGCCTGGAGGATAGAGGGGTCTTCCAATTCACCCCTCCACTTT. As protein: CAWRIEGSSNSPLHF. The chain carries TRBV30 and TRBJ1-6, with D maybe TRBD1 (5 bases). CDR3 length: 15 amino acids. The ends were cut back, 3 bases at V and 7 bases at J, with 16 bases in the middle. Germline-derived CDR1 and CDR2 are GTSNPN and SVGIG (reference sequence).

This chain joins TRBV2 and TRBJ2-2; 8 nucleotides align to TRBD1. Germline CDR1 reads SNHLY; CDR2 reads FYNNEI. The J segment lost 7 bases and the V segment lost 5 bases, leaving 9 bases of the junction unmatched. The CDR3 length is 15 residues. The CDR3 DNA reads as TGTGCCAGCAGTTCGGACAGGGTGGGCAACGGGGAGCTGTTTTTT. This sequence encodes CASSSDRVGNGELFF.

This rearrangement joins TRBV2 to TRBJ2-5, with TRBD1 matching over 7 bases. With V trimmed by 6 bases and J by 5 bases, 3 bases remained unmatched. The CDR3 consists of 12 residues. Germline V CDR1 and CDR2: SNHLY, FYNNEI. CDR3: CASRQTGETQYF. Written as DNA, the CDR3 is TGTGCCAGCAGGCAGACAGGGGAGACCCAGTACTTC.

CDR3 coding DNA: TGTGCCAGCACCCCTGGAGCGGGTGTAGCCCACGAGCAGTACTTC. It is translated as CASTPGAGVAHEQYF. The chain couples TRBV6-1 to TRBJ2-7; D possibly corresponds to TRBD2 (6 bases). V was trimmed by 7 bases and J by 5 bases, leaving 21 bases between them. Germline V CDR1 and CDR2: MNHNS, SASEGT. The CDR3 is made up of 15 amino acids.

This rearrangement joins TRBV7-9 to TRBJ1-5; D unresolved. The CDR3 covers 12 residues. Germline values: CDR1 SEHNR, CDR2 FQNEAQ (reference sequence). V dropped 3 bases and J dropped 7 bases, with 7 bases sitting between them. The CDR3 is CASSFDRQPQHF. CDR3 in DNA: TGTGCCAGCAGCTTTGATCGGCAGCCCCAGCATTTT.